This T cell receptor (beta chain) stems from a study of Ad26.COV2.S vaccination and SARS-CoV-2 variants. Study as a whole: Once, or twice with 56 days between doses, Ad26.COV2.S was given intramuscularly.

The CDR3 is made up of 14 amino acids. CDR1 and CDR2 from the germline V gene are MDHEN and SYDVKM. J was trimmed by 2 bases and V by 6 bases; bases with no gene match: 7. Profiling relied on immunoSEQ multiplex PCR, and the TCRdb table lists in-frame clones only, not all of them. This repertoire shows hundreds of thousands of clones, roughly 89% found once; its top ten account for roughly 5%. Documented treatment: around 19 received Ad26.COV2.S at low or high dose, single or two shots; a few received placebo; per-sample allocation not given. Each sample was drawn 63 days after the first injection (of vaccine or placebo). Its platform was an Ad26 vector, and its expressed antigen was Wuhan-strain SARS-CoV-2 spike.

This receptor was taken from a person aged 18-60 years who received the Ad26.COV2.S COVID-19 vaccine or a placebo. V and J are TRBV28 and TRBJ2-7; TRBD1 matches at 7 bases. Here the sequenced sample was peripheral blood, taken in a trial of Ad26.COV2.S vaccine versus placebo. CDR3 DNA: TGTGCCAGCAGCCTTGGACAGGCACCCTACGAGCAGTACTTC. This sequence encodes CASSLGQAPYEQYF. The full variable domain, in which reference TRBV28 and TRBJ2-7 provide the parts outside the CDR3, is DVKVTQSSRYLVKRTGEKVFLECVQDMDHENMFWYRQDPGLGLRLIYFSYDVKMKEKGDIPEGYSVSREKKERFSLILESASTNQTSMYLCASSLGQAPYEQYFGPGTRLTVT.